The clone carrying this T cell receptor beta chain is a singleton in its sample. This sample also contains other DNA sequences that code for the same CDR3. The CDR3 extends over 11 amino acids. The V gene lost 5 bases and the J gene lost 4 bases, with 6 bases spanning the gap. Germline loops: CDR1 SGHTA, CDR2 FQGNSA. These data come from a study of siplizumab effects on memory and regulatory T cells. Here immunoSEQ multiplex PCR was the method, and the copy in TCRdb shows in-frame clones only, minus some. The data hold over 100,000 clones, with over 85% observed a single time. This clonotype originated in a human donor in good health. The sequenced material came from Tregs sorted from blood. The V gene is TRBV7-2, the J gene TRBJ2-7; no reliable D call. CDR3 DNA sequence: TGTGCCAGCAGCGTGTCTTACGAGCAGTACTTC. Translated: CASSVSYEQYF.